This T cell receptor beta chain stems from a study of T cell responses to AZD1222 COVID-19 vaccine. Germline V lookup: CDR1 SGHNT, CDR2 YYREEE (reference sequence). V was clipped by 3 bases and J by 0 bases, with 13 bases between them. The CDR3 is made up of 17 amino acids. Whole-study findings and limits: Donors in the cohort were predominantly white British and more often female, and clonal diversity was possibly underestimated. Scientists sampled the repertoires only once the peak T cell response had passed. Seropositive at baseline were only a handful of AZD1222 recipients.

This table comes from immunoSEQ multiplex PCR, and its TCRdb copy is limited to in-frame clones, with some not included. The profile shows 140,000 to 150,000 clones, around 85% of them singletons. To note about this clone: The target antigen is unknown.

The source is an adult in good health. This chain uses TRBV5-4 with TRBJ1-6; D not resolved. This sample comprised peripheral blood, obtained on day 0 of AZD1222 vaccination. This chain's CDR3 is CASSYRLTSSYNSPLHF. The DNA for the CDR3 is TGTGCCAGCAGCTACCGACTCACGAGCTCCTATAATTCACCCCTCCACTTT.